This T cell receptor (beta chain) originates from a study of beta chain features in type 1 diabetes. About the study: Sorted cells examined across all samples numbered 107,917,701.

TCRB transcripts that were expressed got sequenced, as all of the isolated RNA had been reverse transcribed. The assay was immunoSEQ multiplex PCR, and TCRdb's table has in-frame clones only and misses some. The sample carries 300,000 to 350,000 clones, 13% recorded once. Notes on the study in general: Diminished insertions and augmented deletions at VDJ junctions characterized type 1 diabetes patients. Moderate yet significant TCRB CDR3 shortening was seen in Type 1 diabetes patients in all four CD4+ subsets.

Regarding this clone: Its specificity is not known.

Cells sorted by CD45RO/CCR7/CD25/CD127/CD95/CD27 comprised CD4+ naive, central memory, regulatory and stem cell-like memory cells. Populations isolated by sorting all had purity greater than 98%. Sequencing input: naive CD4+ T cells from blood. This clonotype was sampled from a woman between 18 and 29 years old with type 1 diabetes.

CDR3 sequence: CASSLQRGSYNEQFF. CDR3 sequence (DNA): TGCGCCAGCAGTCTGCAGCGGGGCTCCTACAATGAGCAGTTCTTC. This chain connects TRBV5-1 to TRBJ2-1; 7 nucleotides line up with TRBD2. V lost 5 bases and J lost 0; bases outside the gene matches: 5. Germline-derived CDR1 and CDR2 are SGHRS and YFSETQ. CDR3 length: 15 residues.